A single sample gave rise to the 27 T cell receptor beta chains below, sequenced in a study of memory CD4+ T cells and cytomegalovirus serostatus. The sort gate was single viable CD3+CD4+CD8-CD45RO+ cells for memory CD4+ T cells. Profiling relied on immunoSEQ multiplex PCR, and the TCRdb table lists in-frame clones only, not all of them. The table records 50,000 to 75,000 clones, around 86% of them present only once. Sequencing was performed on memory CD4+ T cells from blood. The receptors here all came from an adult in good health and CMV-seronegative.

This clone turned up a few times. The J gene is TRBJ1-5, the V gene TRBV2, with no clear D. This CDR3 has 14 amino acids. Trimming pared 3 bases from V and 6 bases from J, leaving 12 bases between. The V gene's germline CDR1 is SNHLY and CDR2 FYNNEI. The CDR3 nucleotides are TGTGCCAGCAGTGATTTCGGGGTCCGTCAGCCCCAGCATTTT. It yields the protein CASSDFGVRQPQHF. Together with reference TRBV2 and TRBJ1-5, the CDR3 gives the full variable domain: EPEVTQTPSHQVTQMGQEVILRCVPISNHLYFYWYRQILGQKVEFLVSFYNNEISEKSEIFDDQFSVERPDGSNFTLKIRSTKLEDSAMYFCASSDFGVRQPQHFGDGTRLSIL.

The CDR3 bases are TGTGCCAGCTTTGGCAGGAACACCGGGGAGCTGTTTTTT. This encodes CASFGRNTGELFF. The chain carries TRBV5-8 and TRBJ2-2; no firm D call. Germline assignment: CDR1 SGHTS and CDR2 YDEGEE. Trimming stripped 7 bases from V and 1 base from J, with 8 bases between. There are 13 residues in the CDR3.

The chain is built from TRBV6-4 and TRBJ1-1, with unresolved D. CDR1 MRHNA and CDR2 SNTAGT come from the germline V gene. This CDR3 is 14 amino acids long. Trimming took 1 base from V and 7 from J, leaving 13 bases between them. CDR3 nucleotide sequence: TGTGCCAGCAGTGACTTACGGGCATCCTTTGAAGCTTTCTTT. Its protein is CASSDLRASFEAFF.

The gene calls are TRBV6-1 and TRBJ1-6; 11 positions agree with TRBD1. CDR1 and CDR2 from the germline V gene are MNHNS and SASEGT. Trimming removed 4 bases from V and 9 bases from J; junction bases left unmatched: 8. This CDR3 has 16 residues. The CDR3: CASSAQGQGASSPLHF. In nucleotides, the CDR3 is TGTGCCAGCAGTGCCCAAGGACAGGGGGCTAGTTCACCCCTCCACTTT.

This chain uses TRBV7-6 with TRBJ2-5; TRBD1 agrees at 7 bases. This CDR3 has 14 residues. J gave up 5 bases and V 7 bases, and 10 bases lay outside the gene matches. Germline loops: CDR1 SGHVS, CDR2 FNYEAQ. The DNA of the CDR3 is TGTGCCAGCACTAAATACAGGGGAAGTGAGACCCAGTACTTC. As protein: CASTKYRGSETQYF.

A remark on this clone: One end of the junction is discordant with germline, which a read error may explain. This chain connects TRBV2 to TRBJ2-5, with 9 positions matching TRBD1. The end of the DNA is better explained by TRBJ2-7, so the J call may be wrong. Germline lookup yields CDR1 SNHLY and CDR2 FYNNEI. The CDR3 extends over 14 amino acids. CDR3 coding DNA: TGTGCCAGCGGTGAACAGGGGGCAACCTACGAGCAGTACTTC. Translation: CASGEQGATYEQYF.

The chain joins TRBV6-5 to TRBJ2-3; no firm D call. V lost 2 bases and J lost 4, with 7 bases in between. Germline CDR1 is MNHEY and CDR2 is SVGAGI. The CDR3 covers 13 residues. The CDR3 DNA sequence: TGTGCCAGCAGTTACGATGCGGCAGATACGCAGTATTTT. Translation: CASSYDAADTQYF.

The chain has TRBV29-1 and TRBJ1-2, with D unclear. Germline loops: CDR1 SQVTM, CDR2 ANQGSEA. The CDR3 spans 12 residues. V was cut by 4 bases and J by 2 bases, with 8 bases left in between. The CDR3 sequence: CSVVQENYGYTF. The CDR3 region has the DNA TGCAGCGTTGTTCAGGAAAACTATGGCTACACCTTC.

This chain links TRBV28 with TRBJ2-7; 10 nucleotides align to TRBD2. CDR3 length: 13 amino acids. Germline CDR1 is MDHEN and CDR2 is SYDVKM. Trimming removed 8 bases from V and 3 bases from J; junction bases left unmatched: 4. CDR3 loop: CASRSGRIYEQYF. Written as DNA, the CDR3 is TGTGCCAGCCGTAGCGGGAGGATCTACGAGCAGTACTTC. Based on the CDR3 plus reference TRBV28 and TRBJ2-7, the full variable domain is DVKVTQSSRYLVKRTGEKVFLECVQDMDHENMFWYRQDPGLGLRLIYFSYDVKMKEKGDIPEGYSVSREKKERFSLILESASTNQTSMYLCASRSGRIYEQYFGPGTRLTVT.

The chain is built from TRBV9 and TRBJ1-1; 8 positions agree with TRBD1. This CDR3 region has 15 residues. J gave up 7 bases and V 0 bases, and 8 bases lay outside the gene matches. The germline gives CDR1 SGDLS, CDR2 YYNGEE. CDR3 loop: CASSVGLGTGLEAFF. Here the CDR3 DNA reads TGTGCCAGCAGCGTAGGCCTAGGGACAGGTCTTGAAGCTTTCTTT.

This clone has a single count. The chain combines TRBV19 with TRBJ2-6; D is ambiguous. The CDR3 is 14 residues long. From germline, CDR1 is LNHDA and CDR2 SQIVND (reference sequence). Trimming took off 8 bases at V and 0 bases at J, with 8 bases between the two ends. The CDR3 DNA is TGTGCCAGTGCCAGGAGCTCTGGGGCCAACGTCCTGACTTTC. Protein: CASARSSGANVLTF.

This clone showed up just once. The chain carries TRBV28 and TRBJ2-7, with TRBD2 matching over 11 bases. Trimming cost V 0 bases and J 4 bases; bases outside gene matches: 2. The CDR3 is 15 amino acids. In germline, CDR1 is MDHEN, CDR2 SYDVKM. The CDR3 spells CASSLWTSGNYEQYF. The CDR3 region has the DNA TGTGCCAGCAGTTTATGGACTAGCGGGAATTACGAGCAGTACTTC.

The V gene is TRBV30, the J gene TRBJ1-1; D uncertain. The germline gives CDR1 GTSNPN, CDR2 SVGIG (reference sequence). The CDR3 loop spans 16 amino acids. The germline V and J ends were trimmed by 5 bases and 0 bases, with 19 bases remaining between them. The CDR3 spells CAWAAPRTALNTEAFF. The CDR3 DNA sequence: TGTGCCTGGGCCGCCCCTCGCACCGCGTTGAACACTGAAGCTTTCTTT.

The V gene is TRBV25-1, the J gene TRBJ1-3, with D uncertain. The ends were cut back, 5 bases at V and 0 bases at J, with 17 bases in the middle. CDR3 length: 17 residues. Per germline, CDR1 MGHDK and CDR2 SYGVNS. As DNA, the CDR3 is TGTGCCAGCAGTCTAACCGGGTCCGCCGCCTCTGGAAACACCATATATTTT. Amino acids: CASSLTGSAASGNTIYF.

The chain has TRBV15 and TRBJ2-5, with D possibly being TRBD1 or TRBD2 (5 bases each). The germline V and J ends were trimmed by 3 bases and 2 bases, with 13 bases remaining between them. The V gene's germline CDR1 is LNHNV and CDR2 YYDKDF (reference sequence). This CDR3 is 15 amino acids long. CDR3 DNA: TGTGCCACCAGCAGGGCCCTCGGGGCTCAAGAGACCCAGTACTTC. Amino acids: CATSRALGAQETQYF.

J is TRBJ2-1 and V is TRBV11-3, with D uncertain. V gave up 0 bases and J gave up 1 base, with 10 bases separating them. The germline V gene has CDR1 SGHNT and CDR2 YENEEA. CDR3 length: 16 amino acids. Here the CDR3 DNA reads TGTGCCAGCAGCTTAGAGGGCTCGACATCCTACAATGAGCAGTTCTTC. The encoded protein is CASSLEGSTSYNEQFF.

The rearrangement links TRBV30 to TRBJ2-7; D may correspond to TRBD1 or TRBD2 (7 bases each). The ends were cut back, 4 bases at V and 2 bases at J, with 15 bases in the middle. The CDR3 spans 14 residues. Germline-derived CDR1 and CDR2 are GTSNPN and SVGIG (reference sequence). This CDR3 reads CAWTRQGGTYEQYF. DNA for the CDR3: TGTGCCTGGACAAGACAGGGAGGGACCTACGAGCAGTACTTC.

This clone is medium-sized by share. This chain links TRBV6-1 with TRBJ1-5, with no clear D. This CDR3 spans 15 amino acids. Germline lookup yields CDR1 MNHNS and CDR2 SASEGT. The V end was cut by 1 base, the J end by 4 bases, with 11 bases between. In DNA, the CDR3 is TGTGCCAGCAGTGAAGAAGGGAGGTGGAATCAGCCCCAGCATTTT. Amino acid sequence: CASSEEGRWNQPQHF.

The sample holds a few counts of this clone. The chain carries TRBV7-9 and TRBJ2-7, with TRBD1 matching over 9 bases. Germline V gene sequence: CDR1 SEHNR, CDR2 FQNEAQ (reference sequence). V shed 5 bases, J shed 7 bases, and the junction held 12 bases outside the gene matches. There are 15 residues in the CDR3. DNA of the CDR3: TGTGCCAGCAGCGAGGGGGGACAGGGTCTAGGAGAGCAGTACTTC. Its translation is CASSEGGQGLGEQYF.

The chain combines TRBV18 with TRBJ1-2; D is uncertain. The CDR3 sequence is 13 residues long. The germline V gene encodes CDR1 KGHSH and CDR2 LQKENI. V lost 8 bases, J lost 2 bases, and 12 bases lay in between. CDR3 coding DNA: TGTGCCAGCGGACTCTCTGGGAACTATGGCTACACCTTC. This gives the protein CASGLSGNYGYTF.

A single count supports this clone. The gene calls are TRBV2 and TRBJ1-6; D may be TRBD1 (5 bases). The germline gives CDR1 SNHLY, CDR2 FYNNEI. V was shortened by 4 bases and J by 0 bases, with 10 bases between the two germline ends. The CDR3 covers 16 residues. The CDR3 DNA sequence: TGTGCCAGCAGTGGACAGTCCAGCTCCTATAATTCACCCCTCCACTTT. Translation gives CASSGQSSSYNSPLHF.

This chain connects TRBV2 to TRBJ1-2; no reliable D call. This CDR3 has 14 residues. V was shortened by 4 bases and J by 6 bases, with 15 bases between the two germline ends. Germline CDR1 and CDR2: SNHLY and FYNNEI. CDR3 amino acids: CASSVSSPTDGYTF. CDR3 nucleotide sequence: TGTGCCAGCAGTGTAAGCAGCCCCACCGATGGCTACACCTTC.

This clone was counted only a few times. The gene calls are TRBV19 and TRBJ1-2; the match to TRBD1 covers 9 bases. Germline CDR1 LNHDA, CDR2 SQIVND (reference sequence). V was pared by 6 bases and J by 8 bases, with 7 bases of the junction left unmatched. The CDR3 spans 13 residues. CDR3 sequence: CASSPRDRAGYTF. DNA for the CDR3: TGTGCCAGTAGCCCCAGGGACAGGGCGGGCTACACCTTC.

The chain links TRBV7-9 to TRBJ1-6; the D gene is possibly TRBD1 (5 bases). CDR3 length: 13 amino acids. In germline, CDR1 is SEHNR, CDR2 FQNEAQ (reference sequence). Trimming shortened V by 2 bases and J by 9 bases, and 8 bases separated the two germline ends. The CDR3 coding sequence is TGTGCCAGCAGCTTACAGGGAACTTCACCCCTCCACTTT. Residues: CASSLQGTSPLHF.

The chain combines TRBV18 with TRBJ1-6; no definite D call. Looked up from germline, CDR1 is KGHSH and CDR2 is LQKENI. The CDR3 is made up of 15 amino acids. The ends were cut back, 3 bases at V and 4 bases at J, with 10 bases in the middle. CDR3 sequence: CASSPGLAYNSPLHF. The CDR3 bases are TGTGCCAGCTCACCTGGGTTGGCTTATAATTCACCCCTCCACTTT.

In its sample, this clone was seen once. Other DNA sequences from this sample encode an identical CDR3 as well. The chain links TRBV19 to TRBJ1-2, with D uncertain. CDR3 length equals 16 residues. From germline, CDR1 is LNHDA and CDR2 SQIVND (reference sequence). V was clipped by 7 bases and J by 5 bases, with 23 bases between them. The CDR3 nucleotides read TGTGCCAGTAATGTTGCTCAGTTAGGGCGGGATTATGGCTACACCTTC. This sequence encodes CASNVAQLGRDYGYTF.

The chain employs TRBV6-6 and TRBJ2-3; TRBD1 aligns across 8 bases. The CDR3 runs 15 residues. V was clipped by 4 bases and J by 0 bases; unmatched bases: 3. Germline loops: CDR1 MNHNY, CDR2 SVGAGI (reference sequence). CDR3 bases: TGTGCCAGCAGTTTCAGGGGGCAGAGCACAGATACGCAGTATTTT. Its translation: CASSFRGQSTDTQYF.